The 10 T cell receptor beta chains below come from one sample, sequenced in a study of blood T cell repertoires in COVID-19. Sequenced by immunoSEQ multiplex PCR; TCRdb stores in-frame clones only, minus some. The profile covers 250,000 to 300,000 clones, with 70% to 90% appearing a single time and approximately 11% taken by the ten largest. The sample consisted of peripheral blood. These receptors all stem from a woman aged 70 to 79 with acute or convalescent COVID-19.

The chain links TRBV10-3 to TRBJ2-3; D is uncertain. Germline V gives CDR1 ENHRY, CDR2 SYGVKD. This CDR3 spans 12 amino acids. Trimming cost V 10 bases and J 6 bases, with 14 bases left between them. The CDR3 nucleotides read TGTGCCACCTCGCTCCGAGGCGATACGCAGTATTTT. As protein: CATSLRGDTQYF.

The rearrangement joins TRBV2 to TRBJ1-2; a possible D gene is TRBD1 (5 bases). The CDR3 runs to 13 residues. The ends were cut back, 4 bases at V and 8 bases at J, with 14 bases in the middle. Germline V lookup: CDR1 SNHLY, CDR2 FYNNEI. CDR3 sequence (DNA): TGTGCCAGCAGTGCCGGTGGGGCTGGGGGCTACACCTTC. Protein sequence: CASSAGGAGGYTF.

This CDR3 reads CAWDPKTDTIYF. The CDR3 nucleotides read TGTGCCTGGGACCCCAAAACGGACACCATATATTTT. The chain links TRBV30 to TRBJ1-3; no firm D call. Deletions cut 5 bases from V and 8 bases from J, with 13 bases between. The CDR3 loop spans 12 amino acids. Per germline, CDR1 GTSNPN and CDR2 SVGIG (reference sequence).

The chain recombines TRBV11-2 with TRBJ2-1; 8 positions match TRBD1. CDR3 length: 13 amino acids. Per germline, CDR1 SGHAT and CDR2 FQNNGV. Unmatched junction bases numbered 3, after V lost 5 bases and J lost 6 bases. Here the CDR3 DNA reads TGTGCCAGCAGCCCCGGACAGGGCAATGAGCAGTTCTTC. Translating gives CASSPGQGNEQFF. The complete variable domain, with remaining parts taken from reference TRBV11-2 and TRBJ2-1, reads EAGVAQSPRYKIIEKRQSVAFWCNPISGHATLYWYQQILGQGPKLLIQFQNNGVVDDSQLPKDRFSAERLKGVDSTLKIQPAKLEDSAVYLCASSPGQGNEQFFGPGTRLTVL.

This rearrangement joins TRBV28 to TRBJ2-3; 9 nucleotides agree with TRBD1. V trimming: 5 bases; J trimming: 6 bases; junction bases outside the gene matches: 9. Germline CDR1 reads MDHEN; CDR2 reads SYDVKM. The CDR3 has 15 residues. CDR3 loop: CASSPRDRARDTQYF. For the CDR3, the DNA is TGTGCCAGCAGTCCCCGGGACAGGGCCCGCGATACGCAGTATTTT.

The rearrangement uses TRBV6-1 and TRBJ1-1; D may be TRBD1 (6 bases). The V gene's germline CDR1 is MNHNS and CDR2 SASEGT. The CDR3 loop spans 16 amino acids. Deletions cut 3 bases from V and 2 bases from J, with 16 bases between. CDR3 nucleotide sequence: TGTGCCAGCAGTGAGGGGGCGACAGGTCAAAACACTGAAGCTTTCTTT. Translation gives CASSEGATGQNTEAFF.

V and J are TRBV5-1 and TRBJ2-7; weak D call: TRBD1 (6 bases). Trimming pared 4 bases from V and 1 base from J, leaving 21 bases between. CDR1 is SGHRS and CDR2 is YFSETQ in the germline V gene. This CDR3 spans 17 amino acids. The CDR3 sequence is CASSKRSRDIGSYEQYF. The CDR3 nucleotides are TGCGCCAGCAGCAAACGGTCCCGGGACATAGGATCCTACGAGCAGTACTTC.

The chain's CDR3 is CASSPYSGGGDTQYF. CDR3 DNA: TGTGCCAGCAGCCCCTATAGCGGGGGGGGAGATACGCAGTATTTT. This chain joins TRBV3-1 (or the pseudogene TRBV3-2) and TRBJ2-3; 11 positions match TRBD2. CDR1 LGHDT and CDR2 YNNKEL come from the germline V gene (reference sequence). The CDR3 is 15 amino acids. Trimming cost V 4 bases and J 5 bases; bases outside gene matches: 5.

The CDR3 DNA follows: TGTGCCAGCTCACCGGGGAGGACGAACACCGGGGAGCTGTTTTTT. Protein sequence: CASSPGRTNTGELFF. The chain combines TRBV18 with TRBJ2-2; tentatively, D is TRBD2 (6 bases). The length of the CDR3 is 15 residues. The V gene's germline CDR1 is KGHSH and CDR2 LQKENI. Trimming shortened V by 3 bases and J by 0 bases, and 8 bases separated the two germline ends.

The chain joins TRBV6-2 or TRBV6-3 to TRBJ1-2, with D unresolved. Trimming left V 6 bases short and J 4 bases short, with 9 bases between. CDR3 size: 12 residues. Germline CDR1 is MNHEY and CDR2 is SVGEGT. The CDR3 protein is CASSPTGYGYTF. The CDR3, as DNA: TGTGCCAGCAGCCCGACGGGCTATGGCTACACCTTC.